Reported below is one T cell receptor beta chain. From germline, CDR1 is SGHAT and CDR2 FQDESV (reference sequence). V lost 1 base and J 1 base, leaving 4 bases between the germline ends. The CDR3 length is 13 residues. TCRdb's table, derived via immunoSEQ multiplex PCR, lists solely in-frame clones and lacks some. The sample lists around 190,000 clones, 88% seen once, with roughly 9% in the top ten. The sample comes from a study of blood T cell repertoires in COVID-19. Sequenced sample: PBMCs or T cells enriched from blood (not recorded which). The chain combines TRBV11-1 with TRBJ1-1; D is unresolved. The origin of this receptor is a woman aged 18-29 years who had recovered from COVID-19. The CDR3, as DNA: TGTGCCAGCAGCTTAGGCAGGAACACTGAAGCTTTCTTT. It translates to CASSLGRNTEAFF.